This note documents a single T cell receptor (beta chain) sequence. Its antigen remains unknown. This sample was taken from a study of cytomegalovirus exposure and HLA in healthy donors. Whole-study findings and limits: A later analysis found that most CMV-associated TCR beta chains appeared HLA-restricted. Reports indicate that TCR beta sequences accurately predicted the HLA-A and HLA-B alleles of most subjects. Later analysis demonstrated an association between a missense DCLRE1C variant and TCR beta V- and J-gene trimming.

CDR3 size: 13 residues. Losses at the gene ends were 6 bases for V and 6 bases for J; bases not matched to a gene: 5. Germline-derived CDR1 and CDR2 are SNHLY and FYNNEI. The PCR made use of 60 Vbeta and 13 Jbeta primers. Produced via immunoSEQ multiplex PCR; TCRdb's table is partial and in-frame only. The sample contains some 130,000 clones, around 79% of which appear only once. This chain links TRBV2 with TRBJ1-1, with TRBD1 matching over 9 bases. Specimen: PBMCs. The sequence derives from a woman aged 25 to 45 in good health and CMV-seropositive. Written as DNA, the CDR3 is TGTGCCAGCAGCGGGGACAGGGCCGCTGAAGCTTTCTTT. This translates into CASSGDRAAEAFF.